This T cell receptor (beta chain) was profiled in a study of T cells in Graves' hyperthyroidism and ophthalmopathy. Amplification targeted TCR beta CDR3 regions from RNA transcripts. The TCR CDR3 first-round RT-PCR relied on the HTBI primer set. TCRdb re-called the multiplex PCR reads with MiXCR, one entry per CDR3 protein. The profile covers 300,000 to 400,000 distinct CDR3 sequences, with roughly 18% appearing a single time and around 47% taken by the ten largest. The diagnoses drew upon clinical symptoms, serum thyroxine and TRAb, thyroid ultrasound and orbital computed tomography. This clonotype occurred a few times. The CDR3 has 15 residues. Germline V CDR1 and CDR2: SGHTA, FQGTGA. V shed 4 bases and J 15 bases; nucleotides not matched to a gene: 9.

The receptor was isolated from a woman in her fifties or sixties with Graves' hyperthyroidism. Sequenced: blood. The chain recombines TRBV7-3 with TRBJ2-1; 16 bases line up with TRBD2. CDR3 loop: CASSSSPGLAGGVFF. The CDR3 coding sequence is TGTGCCAGCAGCTCGAGTCCGGGACTAGCGGGGGGGGTGTTCTTC.